This T cell receptor (beta chain) was found in a study of blood T cell repertoires in COVID-19. Whole-study context: Some COVID-19 samples were acute and others convalescent; all came from the United States, Italy and Spain. PBMCs, B-cell-depleted T cells, or T cells provided the cDNA or gDNA that made up the material.

The V gene's germline CDR1 is LNHDA and CDR2 SQIVND (reference sequence). Between the trimmed V and J ends, which lost 4 bases and 0 bases, there was a span of 16 bases. The length of the CDR3 is 17 residues. Authors' methods: Cell counts per sample came from amplifying reference gene primers. Repertoires were generated with immunoSEQ multiplex PCR, while TCRdb's copy carries only in-frame clones and drops some. The V and J calls and clone size are taken from that table; D and trimming were inferred from the DNA. The table includes 110,000 to 150,000 clones, roughly 86% detected once. The gene calls are TRBV19 and TRBJ2-4; D perhaps matches TRBD2 (6 bases). This sequence was found in a woman aged 60-75 years with acute or convalescent COVID-19. The sequenced sample was peripheral blood. The CDR3: CASSTSGGHLAKNIQYF. The CDR3 nucleotides read TGTGCCAGTAGTACTTCCGGGGGTCATCTAGCCAAAAACATTCAGTACTTC.